The sequence of this TCR beta chain was determined in a study of T cells after yellow fever vaccination. Study-level information: Low-cell-number fractions were prepared with SMART-Seq v4 Ultra Low Input.

This clonotype has only a few counts. Its matching antigen is unknown. Making TCR cDNA involved 5'RACE template switching, which added UMIs and a universal primer site. From the 5' RACE reads, TCRdb called clonotypes with MiXCR, one entry per CDR3 protein. This table has about 340,000 distinct CDR3 sequences, about 8.7% appearing once. Study-level findings and limits: Reappearing after the booster were most of the clones from primary vaccination (roughly 95% CD4, 75% to 90% CD8).

The TCR comes from a man aged 18 to 30 who received the YFV17D yellow fever vaccine. The starting material was PBMCs, obtained on the day of the first yellow fever vaccination.

The CDR3 region has the DNA TGTGCCAGTAGCCCCGCGACAGCGCATTTAAGGCCCCAGCATTTT. Protein product: CASSPATAHLRPQHF. The chain has TRBV19 and TRBJ1-5; D might be TRBD1 (5 bases). The CDR3 covers 15 residues. Per the germline V gene, CDR1 is LNHDA and CDR2 is SQIVND (reference sequence). V gave up 6 bases and J gave up 9 bases, with 21 bases separating them.